The clone carrying this T cell receptor (beta chain) was counted between two and nine times. Its specificity is not known. The sample is drawn from a study of regulatory T cells in long-lasting Graves disease. Whole-study context: Over 5 years of antithyroid drugs plus positive TSH receptor antibodies defined persistent Graves' disease.

Study results and caveats: The number of shared public clonotypes was higher in persistent patients (2,741) than new patients (just over 950). Sampling was limited to peripheral blood rather than thyroid tissue. When disease was persistent, TRBV28, TRBJ1-2 and TRBJ2-5 were the favored segments.

In building TCR beta libraries, iRepertoire HTBI primers were used together with Arm-PCR of CDR3 regions. TCRdb itself ran the multiplex PCR reads through MiXCR, one entry per CDR3 protein. The data show about 460,000 distinct CDR3 sequences, with less than 25% seen just once and around 13% held by the top ten. As to time point: persistent/refractory GD, antithyroid drugs over 5 years with positive TRAb. Construction of the TCR library relied on RNA isolated from PBMCs. This CDR3 comprises 17 residues. Germline V lookup: CDR1 MDHEN, CDR2 SYDVKM. J was trimmed by 2 bases and V by 4 bases; bases with no gene match: 12.

The chain employs TRBV28 and TRBJ2-3; 7 bases agree with TRBD1. This clonotype was sampled from a female donor with Graves disease. The source was peripheral blood mononuclear cells (PBMCs), collected when the disease was refractory, from a patient treated with antithyroid drugs. The CDR3 is CASSSVPSGQTTDTQYF. For the CDR3, the DNA is TGTGCCAGCAGTTCCGTCCCCTCGGGACAGACCACAGATACGCAGTATTTT.